A single sample gave rise to the 12 T cell receptor beta chains below, sequenced in a study of T cell repertoires in cytomegalovirus infection (dated by TCRdb to the late 2010s). The sample was run on an Illumina HiSeq 1500. The raw public reads went through TCRdb reprocessing: fastp at Q25, MiXCR clone calling, in-frame beta chains kept. Rows are combined by CDR3 protein, so each entry shows the most common genes and DNA. For this sample the table gives 85,000 to 120,000 distinct CDR3 sequences, of which more than 15% were detected only once. About 7.3% of the sample is in the top ten clones. The sequenced sample consisted of PBMCs. These receptors originate from a human donor in good health (CMV status not recorded). Some clones in this sample may be carry-over from other donors' samples.

There are many counts of this clonotype. This chain links TRBV12-5 with TRBJ2-2; the D call may be TRBD1 or TRBD2 (5 bases each). This CDR3 comprises 15 residues. Trimming took off 6 bases at V and 1 base at J, with 12 bases between the two ends. Germline V gene data show CDR1 as LGHNT and CDR2 as FRNRAP. The CDR3 nucleotides are TGTGCTAGTGGCCCGGGACGGAAGAACACCGGGGAGCTGTTTTTT. Translated, it gives CASGPGRKNTGELFF.

The chain links TRBV7-2 to TRBJ2-7; the D is unclear. The CDR3 is made up of 15 amino acids. V was cut by 1 base and J by 0 bases, with 10 bases left in between. Germline lookup yields CDR1 SGHTA and CDR2 FQGNSA. CDR3 sequence reads: CASSLGVTSSYEQYF. CDR3 DNA: TGTGCCAGCAGCTTAGGAGTAACGAGCTCCTACGAGCAGTACTTC.

The genes are TRBV7-8 and TRBJ2-3; D gene uncertain. V gave up 1 base and J gave up 3 bases, with 8 bases separating them. This CDR3 is built from 14 residues. Germline lookup yields CDR1 SGHVS and CDR2 FQNEAQ. The CDR3 DNA follows: TGTGCCAGCAGCTTAGTCCGAGGTACAGATACGCAGTATTTT. This gives the protein CASSLVRGTDTQYF.

This clonotype was seen more than once but under ten times. The V call is TRBV7-2, the J call TRBJ2-5; TRBD1 might be the D (6 bases). Germline V gene sequence: CDR1 SGHTA, CDR2 FQGNSA. The CDR3 covers 15 residues. Trimming shortened V by 2 bases and J by 2 bases, and 12 bases separated the two germline ends. In DNA, the CDR3 is TGTGCCAGCAGCTTATCCGACAGGACACAAGAGACCCAGTACTTC. Amino acid sequence: CASSLSDRTQETQYF.

This clonotype was recorded many times. The chain joins TRBV18 to TRBJ1-2; a possible D gene is TRBD1 (6 bases). Germline loops: CDR1 KGHSH, CDR2 LQKENI. V was clipped by 4 bases and J by 6 bases, with 15 bases between them. CDR3 size: 14 residues. The CDR3 nucleotides are TGTGCCAGCTCACTTGACAGGCTTAAGGATGGCTACACCTTC. It yields the protein CASSLDRLKDGYTF.

This clonotype was picked up a small number of times. This sequence joins TRBV5-1 and TRBJ2-6, with a weak D call TRBD2 (5 bases). The CDR3 has 17 amino acids. Germline V gene data show CDR1 as SGHRS and CDR2 as YFSETQ. Trimming took 1 base from V and 4 from J, leaving 15 bases between them. The DNA of the CDR3 is TGCGCCAGCAGCTTGTGGGAGAGTCGCTCCGGGGCCAACGTCCTGACTTTC. This codes for CASSLWESRSGANVLTF.

V and J are TRBV7-2 and TRBJ2-5; D tentatively reads TRBD1 or TRBD2 (5 bases each). This CDR3 is 14 amino acids long. V dropped 4 bases and J dropped 5 bases, with 14 bases sitting between them. Per the germline V gene, CDR1 is SGHTA and CDR2 is FQGNSA. The CDR3 nucleotides read TGTGCCAGCAGCTCCCTCCGGGGCCTGGAGACCCAGTACTTC. It yields the protein CASSSLRGLETQYF.

As for this clonotype: This may come from a read error, since a much larger clone is one base off. V is TRBV7-2 and J is TRBJ2-5; D is perhaps TRBD1 or TRBD2 (5 bases each). This CDR3 is built from 17 residues. Germline V gene data show CDR1 as SGHTA and CDR2 as FQGNSA. V lost 5 bases, J lost 5 bases, and 24 bases lay in between. The CDR3 protein is CASSPVRWGSAGETQYF. As DNA, the CDR3 is TGTGCCAGCAGCCCAGTACGGTGGGGGTCGGCTGGGGAGACCCAGTACTTC.

The rearrangement joins TRBV28 to TRBJ1-1, with D possibly TRBD1 on 5 matching bases. Trimming removed 3 bases at V and 11 bases at J, with 19 bases between. Germline CDR1 is MDHEN and CDR2 is SYDVKM. The CDR3 totals 14 residues. Written as DNA, the CDR3 is TGTGCCAGCAGTTTGGGTAATCTGGGGCGGATGGCTTTCTTT. Translated: CASSLGNLGRMAFF.

This clonotype was found a few times. The V and J genes are TRBV14 and TRBJ2-7, with D perhaps matching TRBD2 (6 bases). V lost 8 bases and J 0 bases, leaving 8 bases between the germline ends. The CDR3 consists of 12 residues. Germline V gives CDR1 SGHDN, CDR2 FVKESK. As DNA, the CDR3 is TGTGCCAGCGCGGGAAGCTCCTACGAGCAGTACTTC. Amino acid sequence: CASAGSSYEQYF.

There are a few counts of this clonotype. This chain joins TRBV15 and TRBJ2-1; 9 bases are a match to TRBD1. Germline loops: CDR1 LNHNV, CDR2 YYDKDF (reference sequence). The V gene end was trimmed by 1 base and the J gene end by 8 bases; junction bases not matched to a gene: 9. The CDR3 length is 16 residues. The CDR3 loop is CATSRVAGTGSYEQFF. CDR3 sequence (DNA): TGTGCCACCAGCAGAGTCGCCGGGACAGGGTCCTATGAGCAGTTCTTC. Combining the CDR3 with reference TRBV15 and TRBJ2-1 gives the whole variable domain DAMVIQNPRYQVTQFGKPVTLSCSQTLNHNVMYWYQQKSSQAPKLLFHYYDKDFNNEADTPDNFQSRRPNTSFCFLDIRSPGLGDTAMYLCATSRVAGTGSYEQFFGPGTRLTVL.

This clonotype was found many times. The chain has TRBV6-6 and TRBJ1-2, with D possibly matching TRBD1 (6 bases). The CDR3 loop spans 13 amino acids. Germline V gives CDR1 MNHNY, CDR2 SVGAGI (reference sequence). V was cut by 0 bases and J by 8 bases, with 10 bases left in between. CDR3 loop: CASSYSDTGGYTF. DNA for the CDR3: TGTGCCAGCAGTTACTCTGACACAGGGGGCTACACCTTC.